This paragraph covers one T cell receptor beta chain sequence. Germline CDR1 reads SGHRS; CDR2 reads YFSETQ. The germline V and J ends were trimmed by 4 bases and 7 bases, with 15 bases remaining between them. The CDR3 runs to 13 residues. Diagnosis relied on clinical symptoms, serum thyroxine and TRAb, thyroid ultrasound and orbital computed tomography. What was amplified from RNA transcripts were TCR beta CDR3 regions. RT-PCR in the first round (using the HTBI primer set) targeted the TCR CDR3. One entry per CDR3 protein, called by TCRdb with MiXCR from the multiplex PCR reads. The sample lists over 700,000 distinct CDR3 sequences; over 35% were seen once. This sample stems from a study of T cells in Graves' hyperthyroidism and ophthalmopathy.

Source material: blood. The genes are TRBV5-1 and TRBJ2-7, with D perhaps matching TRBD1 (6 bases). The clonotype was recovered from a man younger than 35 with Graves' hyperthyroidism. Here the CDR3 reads CASSRLGGIEQYF. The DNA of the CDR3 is TGCGCCAGCAGCCGTCTAGGGGGTATAGAGCAGTACTTC.